This T cell receptor beta chain was sequenced for a study of blood T cell repertoires in COVID-19. There are a few counts of this clone. Some clones are missing from TCRdb's copy, which holds only in-frame ones; the method was immunoSEQ multiplex PCR. Of 100,000 to 150,000 clones in the sample, approximately 82% were seen once. The CDR3 loop spans 13 amino acids. Trimming took off 6 bases at V and 7 bases at J, with 15 bases between the two ends. Germline V gene data show CDR1 as MNHEY and CDR2 as SVGAGI. Sequences were obtained from peripheral blood. The TCR was taken from a woman aged 45 to 65 with acute or convalescent COVID-19. The chain carries TRBV6-5 and TRBJ1-1, with D possibly TRBD1 on 5 matching bases. Here the CDR3 reads CASRPPQGGEAFF. The CDR3 coding sequence is TGTGCCAGCAGGCCCCCTCAGGGAGGTGAAGCTTTCTTT.